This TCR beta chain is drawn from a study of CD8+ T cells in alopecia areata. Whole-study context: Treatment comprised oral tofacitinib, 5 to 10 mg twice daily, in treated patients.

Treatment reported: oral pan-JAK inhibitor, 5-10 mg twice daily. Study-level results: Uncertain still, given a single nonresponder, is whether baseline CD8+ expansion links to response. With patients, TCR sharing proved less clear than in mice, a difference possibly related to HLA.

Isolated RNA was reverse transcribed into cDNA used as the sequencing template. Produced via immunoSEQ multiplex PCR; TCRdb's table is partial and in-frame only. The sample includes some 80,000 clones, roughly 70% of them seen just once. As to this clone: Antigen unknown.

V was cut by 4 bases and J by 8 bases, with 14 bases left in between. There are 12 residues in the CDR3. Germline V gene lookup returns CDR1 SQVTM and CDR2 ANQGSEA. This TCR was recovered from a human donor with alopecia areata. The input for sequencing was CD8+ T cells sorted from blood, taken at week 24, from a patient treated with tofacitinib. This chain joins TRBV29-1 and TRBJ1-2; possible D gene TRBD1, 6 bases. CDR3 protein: CSVGLEGDGYTF. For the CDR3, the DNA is TGCAGCGTTGGTCTTGAGGGGGACGGCTACACCTTC.